The 24 T cell receptor beta chains below were found in one sample sequenced in a study of cytotoxic CD8 clonotypes in ibrutinib-treated CLL. Libraries were prepared by immunoSEQ multiplex PCR; TCRdb keeps only in-frame clonotypes and omits some of them. The data hold roughly 76,000 clones, with more than 75% observed a single time. The sample here was PBMCs, taken at disease progression, from a patient treated with ibrutinib. These receptors were collected from a human donor with chronic lymphocytic leukemia.

The rearrangement links TRBV15 to TRBJ1-3, with D perhaps TRBD1 (6 bases). Per germline, CDR1 LNHNV and CDR2 YYDKDF (reference sequence). V was pared by 3 bases and J by 0 bases, with 18 bases between. The CDR3 sequence is 18 residues long. CDR3 sequence (DNA): TGTGCCACCAGCAGTGGGGCGGACAGCCTATACTCTGGAAACACCATATATTTT. It codes for CATSSGADSLYSGNTIYF.

The chain has TRBV5-4 and TRBJ1-2; 7 nucleotides align to TRBD1. This CDR3 has 14 amino acids. Per germline, CDR1 SGHNT and CDR2 YYREEE (reference sequence). V dropped 5 bases and J dropped 3; count of bases not matched to a gene: 7. CDR3 nucleotides: TGTGCCAGCAGTTCCAGGGGGGTTTACTATGGCTACACCTTC. It encodes CASSSRGVYYGYTF. Drawing the rest from reference TRBV5-4 and TRBJ1-2, the complete variable domain is ETGVTQSPTHLIKTRGQQVTLRCSSQSGHNTVSWYQQALGQGPQFIFQYYREEENGRGNFPPRFSGLQFPNYSSELNVNALELDDSALYLCASSSRGVYYGYTFGSGTRLTVV.

V usage is TRBV19 and J usage is TRBJ2-1; D is perhaps TRBD1 (6 bases). The CDR3 has 16 amino acids. Germline lookup yields CDR1 LNHDA and CDR2 SQIVND (reference sequence). V was trimmed by 3 bases and J by 1 base, leaving 13 bases between them. The CDR3 is CASSMMGRGSYNEQFF. DNA of the CDR3: TGTGCCAGTAGTATGATGGGCAGGGGTTCCTACAATGAGCAGTTCTTC.

V and J are TRBV6-1 and TRBJ1-3; 7 bases align to TRBD1. J gave up 3 bases and V 7 bases, and 9 bases lay outside the gene matches. Per germline, CDR1 MNHNS and CDR2 SASEGT. The CDR3 spans 15 residues. CDR3 in amino acids: CASTPFTGVGNTIYF. The CDR3 DNA reads as TGTGCCAGCACCCCGTTTACAGGGGTTGGAAACACCATATATTTT.

The V call is TRBV5-4, the J call TRBJ1-2, with D maybe TRBD1 (5 bases). The CDR3 consists of 14 residues. Germline assignment: CDR1 SGHNT and CDR2 YYREEE (reference sequence). The V and J ends lost 2 bases and 3 bases respectively, with 11 bases between them. The CDR3 is CASSFTGIDYGYTF. The CDR3 nucleotides read TGTGCCAGCAGCTTCACAGGAATTGACTATGGCTACACCTTC.

The genes are TRBV11-2 and TRBJ2-7; D is perhaps TRBD1 or TRBD2 (5 bases each). The V gene lost 5 bases and the J gene lost 3 bases, with 14 bases spanning the gap. The V gene's germline CDR1 is SGHAT and CDR2 FQNNGV. This CDR3 is built from 14 residues. CDR3 sequence reads: CASSVGTGFYEQYF. CDR3 bases: TGTGCCAGCAGCGTAGGGACGGGCTTCTACGAGCAGTACTTC. Based on the CDR3 plus reference TRBV11-2 and TRBJ2-7, the full variable domain is EAGVAQSPRYKIIEKRQSVAFWCNPISGHATLYWYQQILGQGPKLLIQFQNNGVVDDSQLPKDRFSAERLKGVDSTLKIQPAKLEDSAVYLCASSVGTGFYEQYFGPGTRLTVT.

The J gene is TRBJ2-3, the V gene TRBV2, with a weak D call TRBD2 (6 bases). This CDR3 spans 14 amino acids. With 5 bases removed from V and 3 bases from J, the gap between germline ends came to 12 bases. Germline values: CDR1 SNHLY, CDR2 FYNNEI. The CDR3, as DNA: TGTGCCAGCAGTTCCGGGGGAGAGACAGATACGCAGTATTTT. Amino acid sequence: CASSSGGETDTQYF.

The chain is built from TRBV28 and TRBJ1-4; 9 bases line up with TRBD1. V was pared by 6 bases and J by 0 bases, with 2 bases of the junction left unmatched. Germline CDR1 is MDHEN and CDR2 is SYDVKM. The CDR3 is 15 residues long. CDR3 sequence: CASRGQGATNEKLFF. CDR3 DNA sequence: TGTGCCAGCAGGGGACAGGGCGCAACTAATGAAAAACTGTTTTTT.

The J gene is TRBJ2-1, the V gene TRBV10-3, with unresolved D. Trimming took off 2 bases at V and 0 bases at J, with 11 bases between the two ends. Germline lookup yields CDR1 ENHRY and CDR2 SYGVKD. This CDR3 contains 16 residues. The CDR3: CAISEPGRSSYNEQFF. For the CDR3, the DNA is TGTGCCATCAGTGAGCCCGGACGGAGCTCCTACAATGAGCAGTTCTTC.

The V and J genes are TRBV13 and TRBJ2-1, with 8 bases lining up with TRBD2. The V segment lost 6 bases and the J segment 6 bases; nucleotides outside the gene matches: 25. The CDR3 is 20 amino acids. CDR1 and CDR2 from the germline V gene are PRHDT and FYEKMQ (reference sequence). The CDR3 sequence is CASRKNVIAGKLQGFNEQFF. The CDR3 bases are TGTGCCAGCAGGAAGAACGTCATAGCGGGGAAGCTACAGGGCTTCAATGAGCAGTTCTTC.

J is TRBJ2-5 and V is TRBV6-5; TRBD1 is a possible D gene (5 bases). The CDR3 is 16 residues long. Trimming cost V 0 bases and J 5 bases, with 16 bases left between them. The germline V gene has CDR1 MNHEY and CDR2 SVGAGI. CDR3 bases: TGTGCCAGCAGTTACTCGAGCAGGGTAAGACGGGAGACCCAGTACTTC. Translated: CASSYSSRVRRETQYF.

The gene calls are TRBV7-9 and TRBJ1-4; D not resolved. The CDR3 is 13 residues long. V lost 8 bases to trimming and J lost 4 bases, with 11 bases between them. The V gene's germline CDR1 is SEHNR and CDR2 FQNEAQ (reference sequence). The CDR3 DNA is TGTGCCAGCCGACGGAGGAGTAATGAAAAACTGTTTTTT. This sequence encodes CASRRRSNEKLFF.

The CDR3 is CASSSSSGIRGEETQYF. CDR3 coding DNA: TGTGCCAGCTCATCATCCTCGGGAATACGGGGAGAAGAGACCCAGTACTTC. V is TRBV18 and J is TRBJ2-5; the D gene is possibly TRBD2 (5 bases). The CDR3 is 17 amino acids. The V end was cut by 5 bases, the J end by 3 bases, with 22 bases between. Germline values: CDR1 KGHSH, CDR2 LQKENI.

V usage is TRBV6-5 and J usage is TRBJ2-7; D is perhaps TRBD2 (5 bases). V shed 10 bases and J shed 4 bases, with 17 bases lying between them. Germline lookup yields CDR1 MNHEY and CDR2 SVGAGI. The CDR3 totals 13 residues. In nucleotides, the CDR3 is TGTGCCACCCGTCCGGCGGGCCGGTACGAGCAGTACTTC. Translated, it gives CATRPAGRYEQYF.

This clone was seen a single time. The DNA of the CDR3 is TGTGCCAGCAGTTACCATGACAGGGACGCCTATGGCTACACCTTC. Translated, it gives CASSYHDRDAYGYTF. The chain is built from TRBV6-6 and TRBJ1-2, with 7 bases matching TRBD1. V dropped 2 bases and J dropped 4; count of bases not matched to a gene: 7. CDR3 size: 15 residues. CDR1 is MNHNY and CDR2 is SVGAGI in the germline V gene (reference sequence).

This clone was seen a handful of times. This chain uses TRBV5-1 with TRBJ2-2; D is ambiguous. Germline CDR1 is SGHRS and CDR2 is YFSETQ. The length of the CDR3 is 16 residues. V lost 1 base to trimming and J lost 5 bases, with 15 bases between them. The CDR3 sequence: CASSLLILYQTGELFF. Written as DNA, the CDR3 is TGCGCCAGCAGCTTGCTTATACTTTACCAAACCGGGGAGCTGTTTTTT.

This chain joins TRBV6-5 and TRBJ1-2; D perhaps matches TRBD1 (5 bases). CDR1 MNHEY and CDR2 SVGAGI come from the germline V gene. Trimming cost V 2 bases and J 4 bases, with 14 bases left between them. The CDR3 is made up of 15 amino acids. The CDR3 region is CASSYPVGAGYGYTF. The DNA for the CDR3 is TGTGCCAGCAGTTACCCGGTAGGGGCGGGCTATGGCTACACCTTC.

The chain couples TRBV29-1 to TRBJ1-5, with D possibly matching TRBD1 (5 bases). Germline values: CDR1 SQVTM, CDR2 ANQGSEA. The germline V and J ends were trimmed by 4 bases and 3 bases, with 7 bases remaining between them. The CDR3 sequence is 12 residues long. The CDR3 is CSVGGDNQPQHF. The DNA of the CDR3 is TGCAGCGTTGGGGGGGACAATCAGCCCCAGCATTTT. Combining the CDR3 with reference TRBV29-1 and TRBJ1-5 gives the whole variable domain SAVISQKPSRDICQRGTSLTIQCQVDSQVTMMFWYRQQPGQSLTLIATANQGSEATYESGFVIDKFPISRPNLTFSTLTVSNMSPEDSSIYLCSVGGDNQPQHFGDGTRLSIL.

The chain combines TRBV29-1 with TRBJ1-1, with 11 bases lining up with TRBD1. Germline lookup yields CDR1 SQVTM and CDR2 ANQGSEA. The CDR3 consists of 12 residues. The J segment lost 5 bases and the V segment lost 7 bases, leaving 3 bases of the junction unmatched. The CDR3 DNA sequence: TGCAGCGGGACAGGGGGCTTTACTGAAGCTTTCTTT. It specifies CSGTGGFTEAFF.

CDR3 nucleotide sequence: TGTGCCAGCAGCTTGGGTGCAGGGGTAAAGGATGAGCAGTTCTTC. Translated: CASSLGAGVKDEQFF. The V call is TRBV5-4, the J call TRBJ2-1; a weak D match, TRBD1 (6 bases). Germline-derived CDR1 and CDR2 are SGHNT and YYREEE (reference sequence). Trimming pared 0 bases from V and 8 bases from J, leaving 15 bases between. The CDR3 totals 15 residues.

The rearrangement joins TRBV5-1 to TRBJ1-2; 7 nucleotides align to TRBD1. There are 13 residues in the CDR3. The trim removed 0 bases at V and 6 bases at J, leaving 2 bases unmatched. The germline V gene has CDR1 SGHRS and CDR2 YFSETQ. The CDR3 DNA sequence: TGCGCCAGCAGCTTGGTCACAGGGGATGGCTACACCTTC. This sequence encodes CASSLVTGDGYTF. Using reference TRBV5-1 and TRBJ1-2 for the parts outside the CDR3, the full variable domain is KAGVTQTPRYLIKTRGQQVTLSCSPISGHRSVSWYQQTPGQGLQFLFEYFSETQRNKGNFPGRFSGRQFSNSRSEMNVSTLELGDSALYLCASSLVTGDGYTFGSGTRLTVV.

In DNA, the CDR3 is TGTGCCAGCAGACCCGCGACAGTACCCGAGCAGTACTTC. This encodes CASRPATVPEQYF. The chain is built from TRBV6-5 and TRBJ2-7, with a tentative D call TRBD1 (5 bases). Per germline, CDR1 MNHEY and CDR2 SVGAGI. V was clipped by 6 bases and J by 6 bases, with 15 bases between them. CDR3 length equals 13 residues.

This clone was found once. The J gene is TRBJ2-1, the V gene TRBV7-6, with 7 bases that match TRBD2. Germline loops: CDR1 SGHVS, CDR2 FNYEAQ. V was clipped by 4 bases and J by 0 bases; unmatched bases: 9. This CDR3 is built from 17 residues. The CDR3 DNA reads as TGTGCCAGCAGCTCTCGACTAGCTGAGAGCTCCTACAATGAGCAGTTCTTC. Protein: CASSSRLAESSYNEQFF.

This chain joins TRBV5-6 and TRBJ2-2; unclear D gene. The germline V gene has CDR1 SGHDT and CDR2 YYEEEE. V was shortened by 1 base and J by 3 bases, with 13 bases between the two germline ends. The CDR3 has 16 amino acids. CDR3 in amino acids: CASSLLHPRDTGELFF. The CDR3 coding sequence is TGTGCCAGCAGCTTGCTTCACCCCCGAGACACCGGGGAGCTGTTTTTT.